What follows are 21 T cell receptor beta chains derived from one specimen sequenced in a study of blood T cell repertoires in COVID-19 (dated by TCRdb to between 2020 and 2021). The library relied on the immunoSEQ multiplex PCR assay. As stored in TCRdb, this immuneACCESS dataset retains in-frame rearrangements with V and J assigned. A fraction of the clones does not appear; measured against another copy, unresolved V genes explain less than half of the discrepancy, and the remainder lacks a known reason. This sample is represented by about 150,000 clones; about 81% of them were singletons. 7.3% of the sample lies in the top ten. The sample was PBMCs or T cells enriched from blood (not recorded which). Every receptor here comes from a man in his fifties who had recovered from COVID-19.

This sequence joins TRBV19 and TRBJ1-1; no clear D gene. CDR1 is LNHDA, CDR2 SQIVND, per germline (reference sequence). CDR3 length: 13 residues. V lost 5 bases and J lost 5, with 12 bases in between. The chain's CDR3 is CASSGEERTEAFF. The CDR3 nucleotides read TGTGCCAGTAGTGGGGAGGAGAGGACTGAAGCTTTCTTT.

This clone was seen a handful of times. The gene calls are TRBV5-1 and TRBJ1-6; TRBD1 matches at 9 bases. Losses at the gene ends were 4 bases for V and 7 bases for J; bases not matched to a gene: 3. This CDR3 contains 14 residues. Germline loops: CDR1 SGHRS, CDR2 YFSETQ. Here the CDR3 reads CASSRGQGNSPLHF. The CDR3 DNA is TGCGCCAGCAGCAGAGGACAGGGGAATTCACCCCTCCACTTT.

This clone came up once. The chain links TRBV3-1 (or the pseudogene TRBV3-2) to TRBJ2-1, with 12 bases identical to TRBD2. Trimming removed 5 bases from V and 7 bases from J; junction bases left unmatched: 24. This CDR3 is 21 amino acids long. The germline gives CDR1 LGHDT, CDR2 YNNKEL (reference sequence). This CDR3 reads CASSKRARLAGGPWGRNEQFF. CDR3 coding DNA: TGTGCCAGCAGCAAAAGGGCACGGCTAGCGGGGGGGCCGTGGGGTCGGAATGAGCAGTTCTTC.

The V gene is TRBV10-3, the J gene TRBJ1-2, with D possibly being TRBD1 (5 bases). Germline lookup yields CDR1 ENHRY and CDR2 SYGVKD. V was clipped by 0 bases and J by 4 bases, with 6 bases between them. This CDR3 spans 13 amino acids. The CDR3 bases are TGTGCCATCAGTGAGTCGGGGGGCTATGGCTACACCTTC. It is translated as CAISESGGYGYTF.

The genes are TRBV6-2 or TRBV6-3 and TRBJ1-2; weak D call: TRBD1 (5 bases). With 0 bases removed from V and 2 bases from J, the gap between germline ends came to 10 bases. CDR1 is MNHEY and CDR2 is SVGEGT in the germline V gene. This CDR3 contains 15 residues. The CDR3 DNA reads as TGTGCCAGCAGTTACTCGCGACAGATGAACTATGGCTACACCTTC. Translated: CASSYSRQMNYGYTF.

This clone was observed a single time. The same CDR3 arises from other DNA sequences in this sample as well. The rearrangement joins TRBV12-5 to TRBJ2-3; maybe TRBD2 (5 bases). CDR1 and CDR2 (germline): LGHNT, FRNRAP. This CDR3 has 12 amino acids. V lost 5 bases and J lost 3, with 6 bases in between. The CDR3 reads CASGPGTDTQYF. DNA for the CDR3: TGTGCTAGTGGTCCGGGGACAGATACGCAGTATTTT.

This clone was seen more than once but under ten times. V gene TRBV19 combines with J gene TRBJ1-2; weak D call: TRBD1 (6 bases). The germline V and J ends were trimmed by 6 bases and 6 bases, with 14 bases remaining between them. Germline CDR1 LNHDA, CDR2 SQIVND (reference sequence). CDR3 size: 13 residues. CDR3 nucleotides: TGTGCCAGTAGCCCACAGGGCTCCAATGGCTACACCTTC. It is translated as CASSPQGSNGYTF. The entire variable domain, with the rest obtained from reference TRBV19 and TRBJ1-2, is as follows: DGGITQSPKYLFRKEGQNVTLSCEQNLNHDAMYWYRQDPGQGLRLIYYSQIVNDFQKGDIAEGYSVSREKKESFPLTVTSAQKNPTAFYLCASSPQGSNGYTFGSGTRLTVV.

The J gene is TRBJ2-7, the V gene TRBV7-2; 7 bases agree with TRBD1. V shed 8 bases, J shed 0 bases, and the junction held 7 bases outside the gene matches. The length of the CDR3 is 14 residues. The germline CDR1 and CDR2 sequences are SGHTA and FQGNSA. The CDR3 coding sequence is TGTGCCAGCCGCCCCGGGACAGTCTCCTACGAGCAGTACTTC. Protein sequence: CASRPGTVSYEQYF.

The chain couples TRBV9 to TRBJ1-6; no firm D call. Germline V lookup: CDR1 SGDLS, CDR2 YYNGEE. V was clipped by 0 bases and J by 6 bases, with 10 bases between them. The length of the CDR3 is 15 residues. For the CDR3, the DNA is TGTGCCAGCAGCGTAGGAGAGGGATCTAATTCACCCCTCCACTTT. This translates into CASSVGEGSNSPLHF.

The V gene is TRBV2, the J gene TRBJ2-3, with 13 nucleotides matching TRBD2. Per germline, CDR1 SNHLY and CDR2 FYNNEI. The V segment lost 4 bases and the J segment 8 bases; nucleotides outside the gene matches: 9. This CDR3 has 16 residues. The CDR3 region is CASSGLAGGQAGTQYF. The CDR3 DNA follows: TGTGCCAGCAGTGGACTAGCGGGGGGCCAGGCAGGTACGCAGTATTTT.

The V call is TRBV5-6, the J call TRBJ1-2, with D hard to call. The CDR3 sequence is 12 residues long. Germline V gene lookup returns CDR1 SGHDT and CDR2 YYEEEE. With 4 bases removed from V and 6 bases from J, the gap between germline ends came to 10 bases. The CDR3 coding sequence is TGTGCCAGCAGCGCGATGGCGGATGGCTACACCTTC. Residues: CASSAMADGYTF.

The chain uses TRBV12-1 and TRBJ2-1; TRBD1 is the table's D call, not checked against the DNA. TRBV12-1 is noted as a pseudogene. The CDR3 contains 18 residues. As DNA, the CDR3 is TGTGCCAGCAGCCACACCGAGACATTCACCTACTCCTACAATGAGCAGTTCTTC. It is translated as CASSHTETFTYSYNEQFF.

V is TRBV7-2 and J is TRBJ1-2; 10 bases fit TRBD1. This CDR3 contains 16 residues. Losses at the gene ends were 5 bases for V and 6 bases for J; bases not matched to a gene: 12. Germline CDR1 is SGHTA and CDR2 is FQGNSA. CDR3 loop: CASSLKFSGTGDGYTF. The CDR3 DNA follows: TGTGCCAGCAGCCTCAAGTTCTCCGGGACAGGGGATGGCTACACCTTC.

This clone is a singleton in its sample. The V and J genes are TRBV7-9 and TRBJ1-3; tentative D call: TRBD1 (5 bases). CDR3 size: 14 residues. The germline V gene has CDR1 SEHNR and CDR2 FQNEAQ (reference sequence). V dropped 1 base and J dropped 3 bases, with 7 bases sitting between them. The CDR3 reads CASSLEGVGNTIYF. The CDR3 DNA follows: TGTGCCAGCAGCTTAGAAGGGGTTGGAAACACCATATATTTT.

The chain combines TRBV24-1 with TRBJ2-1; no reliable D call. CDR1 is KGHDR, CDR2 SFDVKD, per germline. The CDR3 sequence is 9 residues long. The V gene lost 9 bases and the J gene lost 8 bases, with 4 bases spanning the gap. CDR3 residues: CATPDEQFF. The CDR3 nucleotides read TGTGCCACCCCAGATGAGCAGTTCTTC.

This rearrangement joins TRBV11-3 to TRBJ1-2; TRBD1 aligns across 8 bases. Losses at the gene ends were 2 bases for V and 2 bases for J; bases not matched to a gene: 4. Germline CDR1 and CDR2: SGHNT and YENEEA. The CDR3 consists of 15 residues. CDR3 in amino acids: CASSLSRTGNYGYTF. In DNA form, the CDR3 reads TGTGCCAGCAGCTTATCCCGGACAGGGAACTATGGCTACACCTTC.

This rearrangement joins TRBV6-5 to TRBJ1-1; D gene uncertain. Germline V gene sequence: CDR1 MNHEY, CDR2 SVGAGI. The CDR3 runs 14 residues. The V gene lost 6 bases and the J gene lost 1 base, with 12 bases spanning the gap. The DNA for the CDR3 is TGTGCCAGCAGAAACCCGGTCCAGAACACTGAAGCTTTCTTT. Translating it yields CASRNPVQNTEAFF.

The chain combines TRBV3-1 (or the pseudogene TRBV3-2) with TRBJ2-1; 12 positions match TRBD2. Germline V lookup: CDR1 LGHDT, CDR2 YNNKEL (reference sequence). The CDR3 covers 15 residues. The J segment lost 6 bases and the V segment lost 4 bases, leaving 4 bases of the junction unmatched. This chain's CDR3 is CASSRTSGASNEQFF. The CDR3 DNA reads TGTGCCAGCAGCCGGACTAGCGGGGCTAGCAATGAGCAGTTCTTC.

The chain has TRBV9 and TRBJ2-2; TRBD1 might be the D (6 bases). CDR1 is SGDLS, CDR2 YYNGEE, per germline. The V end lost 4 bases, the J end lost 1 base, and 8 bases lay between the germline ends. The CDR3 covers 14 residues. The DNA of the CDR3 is TGTGCCAGCAGCTCGGACAGGAACACCGGGGAGCTGTTTTTT. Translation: CASSSDRNTGELFF. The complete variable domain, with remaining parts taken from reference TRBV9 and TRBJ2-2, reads DSGVTQTPKHLITATGQRVTLRCSPRSGDLSVYWYQQSLDQGLQFLIQYYNGEERAKGNILERFSAQQFPDLHSELNLSSLELGDSALYFCASSSDRNTGELFFGEGSRLTVL.

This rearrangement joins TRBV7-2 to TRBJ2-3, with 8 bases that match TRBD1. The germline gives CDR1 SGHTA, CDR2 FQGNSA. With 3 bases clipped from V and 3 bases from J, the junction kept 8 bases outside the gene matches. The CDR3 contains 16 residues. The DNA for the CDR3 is TGTGCCAGCAGCTTCCACAGGGGGTCAGGGACAGATACGCAGTATTTT. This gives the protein CASSFHRGSGTDTQYF.

The CDR3 is CSVEDLGNYGYTF. The DNA of the CDR3 is TGCAGCGTTGAAGATCTAGGAAACTATGGCTACACCTTC. This rearrangement joins TRBV29-1 to TRBJ1-2; D remains unclear. The CDR3 length is 13 residues. V was pared by 0 bases and J by 2 bases, with 7 bases between. CDR1 SQVTM and CDR2 ANQGSEA come from the germline V gene.